Sequencing of this T cell receptor (beta chain) was carried out in a study of T cells in Graves' hyperthyroidism and ophthalmopathy. Template material for amplifying TCR beta CDR3 regions consisted of RNA transcripts. HTBI primers were used for first-round RT-PCR of the TCR CDR3. TCRdb re-derived calls from the multiplex PCR reads in MiXCR, one entry per CDR3 protein. The sample holds fewer than 200,000 distinct CDR3 sequences; 15% to 20% are singletons and the top ten take 25% to 30%. CDR1 and CDR2 from the germline V gene are KGHSH and LQKENI. Trimming took 3 bases from V and 2 from J, leaving 11 bases between them. The CDR3 is 15 residues long.

The material sequenced was blood. The clonotype was recovered from a woman aged 50 to 65 with Graves' hyperthyroidism. The rearrangement joins TRBV18 to TRBJ1-5; D call uncertain. The CDR3 nucleotides read TGTGCCAGCTCACCGTCATATAGAGGCAATCAGCCCCAGCATTTT. It encodes CASSPSYRGNQPQHF.